This T cell receptor beta chain was sequenced for a study of T cell responses to AZD1222 COVID-19 vaccine. CDR1 is SGHVS and CDR2 is FNYEAQ in the germline V gene. V dropped 2 bases and J dropped 3; count of bases not matched to a gene: 9. There are 16 residues in the CDR3. Of note for this clone: Its antigen is unknown.

The assay was immunoSEQ multiplex PCR, and TCRdb's table has in-frame clones only and misses some. Found here are approximately 85,000 clones, about nine tenths of them singletons; the top ten hold roughly 7.7%. Study conclusions and caveats: Seropositive at baseline were only 5 or 6 AZD1222 recipients. Following two doses of AZD1222, Spike-specific TCR breadth and depth rose. Reportedly, nearly half of unique spike TCRs recognized epitopes outside B.1.351/B.1.1.7 mutations.

This rearrangement joins TRBV7-6 to TRBJ1-1, with 7 bases fitting TRBD1. The material was peripheral blood, obtained on day 0 of AZD1222 vaccination. The sequence was collected from an adult in good health. Here the CDR3 DNA reads TGTGCCAGCAGCTTATTGACAGGGCGATGGGACACTGAAGCTTTCTTT. Its protein product is CASSLLTGRWDTEAFF. The entire variable domain, with the rest obtained from reference TRBV7-6 and TRBJ1-1, is as follows: GAGVSQSPRYKVTKRGQDVALRCDPISGHVSLYWYRQALGQGPEFLTYFNYEAQQDKSGLPNDRFSAERPEGSISTLTIQRTEQRDSAMYRCASSLLTGRWDTEAFFGQGTRLTVV.